This is a list of T cell receptor beta chains from one sample in a study of T cell responses to AZD1222 COVID-19 vaccine. Sequencing was performed with immunoSEQ multiplex PCR; in TCRdb, only in-frame clones are kept and a portion is missing. The repertoire has 120,000 to 150,000 clones, roughly nine tenths of them found once; the top ten carry around 4.9%. Sample: peripheral blood, taken on day 0 of AZD1222 vaccination. The source is an adult in good health. Each CDR3 is given with its conserved first and last residue.

V gene	CDR3 length	J gene	CDR3 protein
TRBV7-2	15	TRBJ2-3	CASSSTGLSTDTQYF
TRBV5-4	14	TRBJ2-1	CASSSRRRANEQFF
TRBV12-3/TRBV12-4	13	TRBJ2-1	CASHSTGGYEQFF
TRBV28	15	TRBJ1-6	CASAKLTAGRSPLHF
TRBV7-2	15	TRBJ2-3	CASSSGDSRQETQYF
TRBV5-1	15	TRBJ1-1	CASSWSGGVRTEAFF
TRBV4-3	13	TRBJ2-7	CASSQERTLEQYF
TRBV7-2	14	TRBJ2-5	CASSLSVGAETQYF
TRBV7-9	15	TRBJ1-2	CASSLGDGTNYGYTF
TRBV4-1	16	TRBJ1-5	CASSPGQGSSNQPQHF
TRBV4-1	17	TRBJ1-3	CASSQGWAGSPGNTIYF
TRBV15	13	TRBJ2-1	CATSLNQYNEQFF
TRBV18	15	TRBJ2-1	CASSPPGTSYNEQFF
TRBV7-9	13	TRBJ1-2	CASSLAEGRGYTF
TRBV19	13	TRBJ1-4	CASSNRPNEKLFF
TRBV9	13	TRBJ1-6	CASGDRVGSPLHF
TRBV7-6	15	TRBJ2-7	CASSLGPEGGYEQYF
TRBV14	14	TRBJ1-1	CASSPGGYDVEAFF
TRBV7-2	15	TRBJ1-3	CASSLRGSSGNTIYF
TRBV6-5	14	TRBJ2-5	CASSYSGPQETQYF
TRBV2	15	TRBJ1-3	CASSETTGIGNTIYF
TRBV7-3	18	TRBJ2-1	CASSLIPPTYSSYNEQFF
TRBV18	14	TRBJ1-5	CASSPDYSNQPQHF
TRBV2	13	TRBJ2-5	CASSNRGSETQYF
TRBV29-1	24	TRBJ2-4	CSAHYYRYRSGDGCGRGPHNIQYF
TRBV19	13	TRBJ1-2	CASSIAPSYGYTF
TRBV7-6	15	TRBJ1-6	CASSLGDRENSPLHF
TRBV7-2	15	TRBJ2-7	CASSLQQGNYYEQYF
TRBV7-9	15	TRBJ2-1	CASSPFGGAYNEQFF
TRBV7-8	15	TRBJ2-7	CASSAWGAGSYEQYF
TRBV18	15	TRBJ2-7	CASSPSPGQGSEQYF
TRBV9	14	TRBJ2-7	CASSPQGAPYEQYF
TRBV3-1/TRBV3-2	13	TRBJ2-4	CASSQDPGVVLYF
TRBV3-1/TRBV3-2	13	TRBJ1-2	CASSQEQVGGYTF
TRBV6-5	12	TRBJ1-3	CASTVPGNTIYF
TRBV12-3/TRBV12-4	13	TRBJ2-1	CASSPKAVNEQFF
TRBV6-1	15	TRBJ2-7	CASSESGTGGYEQYF
TRBV7-9	13	TRBJ2-3	CASSLNQADTQYF
TRBV28	13	TRBJ1-3	CAWRSHSGNTIYF
TRBV2	14	TRBJ1-4	CASSEGGSNEKLFF